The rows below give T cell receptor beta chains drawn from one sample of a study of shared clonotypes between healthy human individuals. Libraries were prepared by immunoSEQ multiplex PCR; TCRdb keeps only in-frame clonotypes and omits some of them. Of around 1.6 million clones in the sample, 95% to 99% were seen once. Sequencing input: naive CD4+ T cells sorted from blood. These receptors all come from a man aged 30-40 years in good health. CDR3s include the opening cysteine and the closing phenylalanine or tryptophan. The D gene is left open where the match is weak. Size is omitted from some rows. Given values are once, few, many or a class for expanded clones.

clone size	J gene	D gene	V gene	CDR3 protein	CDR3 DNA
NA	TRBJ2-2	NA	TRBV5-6	CASSSTPGGVGNTGELFF	TGTGCCAGCAGCTCGACGCCAGGGGGGGTCGGGAACACCGGGGAGCTGTTTTTT
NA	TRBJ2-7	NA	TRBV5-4	CASSLQDEQYF	TGTGCCAGCAGCTTGCAGGACGAGCAGTACTTC
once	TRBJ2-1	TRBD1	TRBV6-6	CASSPSPGQGGNEQFF	TGTGCCAGCAGTCCCTCCCCGGGACAGGGAGGCAATGAGCAGTTCTTC
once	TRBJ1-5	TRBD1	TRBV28	CASSLITGGNQPQHF	TGTGCCAGCAGTTTGATTACAGGGGGCAATCAGCCCCAGCATTTT
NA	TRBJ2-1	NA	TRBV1	CTSSRRGVENSYNEQFF	TGCACCAGCAGCCGCAGGGGAGTCGAAAACTCCTACAATGAGCAGTTCTTC
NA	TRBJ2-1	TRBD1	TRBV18	CASSPSDRDIEQFF	TGTGCCAGCTCACCATCGGACAGGGACATTGAGCAGTTCTTC
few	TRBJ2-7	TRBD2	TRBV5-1	CASSPQAGVPYEQYF	TGCGCCAGCAGCCCCCAGGCGGGGGTTCCCTACGAGCAGTACTTC
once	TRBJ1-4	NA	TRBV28	CASSFDPQGATNEKLFF	TGTGCCAGCAGTTTCGACCCCCAGGGAGCAACTAATGAAAAACTGTTTTTT
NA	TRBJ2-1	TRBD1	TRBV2	CASSERTGETEAFF	TGTGCCAGCAGTGAAAGGACAGGGGAAACGGAGGCGTTCTTC
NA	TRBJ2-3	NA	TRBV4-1	CASSHTPGGSTDTQYF	TGCGCCAGCAGCCACACACCCGGGGGCAGCACAGATACGCAGTATTTT
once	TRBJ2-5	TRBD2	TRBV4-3	CASSQGISGTPRYF	TGCGCCAGCAGCCAAGGGATTAGCGGGACTCCGCGGTACTTC
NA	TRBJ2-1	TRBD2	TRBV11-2	CASSLGASGSFWGYNEQFF	TGTGCCAGCAGCTTAGGCGCTAGCGGGAGTTTCTGGGGGTACAATGAGCAGTTCTTC
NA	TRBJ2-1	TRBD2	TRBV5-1	CASRLTSGRPRSYNEQFF	TGCGCCAGCAGGTTGACTAGCGGGAGGCCCCGCTCCTACAATGAGCAGTTCTTC
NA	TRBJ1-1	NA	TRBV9	CASSVVGDTEAFF	TGTGCCAGCAGCGTAGTGGGGGACACTGAAGCTTTCTTT
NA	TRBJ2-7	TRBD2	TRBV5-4	CASSLVLAGESEQYF	TGTGCCAGCAGCTTGGTCCTAGCGGGAGAATCCGAGCAGTACTTC
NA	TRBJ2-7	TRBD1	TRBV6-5	CASNPTGRMSYEQYF	TGTGCCAGCAATCCGACAGGGCGAATGAGCTACGAGCAGTACTTC
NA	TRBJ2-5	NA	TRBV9	CASSVGRQETQYF	TGTGCCAGCAGCGTAGGAAGGCAAGAGACCCAGTACTTC
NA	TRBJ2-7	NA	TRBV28	CASSLLGLYEQYF	TGTGCCAGCAGTTTATTAGGCCTCTACGAGCAGTACTTC
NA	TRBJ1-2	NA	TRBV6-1	CASSEAGQGRFIYGYTF	TGTGCCAGCAGTGAAGCGGGGCAGGGGAGATTTATCTATGGCTACACCTTC
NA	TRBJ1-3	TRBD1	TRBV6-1	CASSVQGVPGNTIYF	TGTGCCAGCAGTGTACAGGGGGTCCCTGGAAACACCATATATTTT
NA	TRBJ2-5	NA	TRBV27	CASGARIGGGTQYF	TGTGCCAGCGGGGCCCGGATAGGAGGCGGGACCCAGTACTTC
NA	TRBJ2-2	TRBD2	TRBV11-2	CASRLAGGRGELFF	TGTGCCAGCAGACTAGCGGGAGGGCGTGGGGAGCTGTTTTTT
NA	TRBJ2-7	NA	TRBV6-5	CASSYLGDYEQYF	TGTGCCAGCAGTTACTTAGGAGACTACGAGCAGTACTTC
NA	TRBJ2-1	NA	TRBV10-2	CASRAGRSYNEQFF	TGCGCCAGCAGGGCGGGAAGGTCCTACAATGAGCAGTTCTTC
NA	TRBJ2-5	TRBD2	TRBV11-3	CASTTSGSETQYF	TGTGCCAGCACCACTAGCGGGAGTGAGACCCAGTACTTC
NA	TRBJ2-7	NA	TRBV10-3	CAISQTGYLAEQYF	TGTGCCATCAGCCAAACAGGGTATCTTGCCGAGCAGTACTTC
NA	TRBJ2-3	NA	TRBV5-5	CASSFQITDTQYF	TGTGCCAGCAGCTTCCAGATAACAGATACGCAGTATTTT
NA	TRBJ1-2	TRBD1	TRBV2	CASHRDRGRINYGYTF	TGTGCCAGCCATCGGGACAGGGGACGTATAAACTATGGCTACACCTTC
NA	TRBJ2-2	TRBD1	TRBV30	CAWSASGTVTGELFF	TGTGCCTGGAGTGCCTCCGGGACAGTCACCGGGGAGCTGTTTTTT